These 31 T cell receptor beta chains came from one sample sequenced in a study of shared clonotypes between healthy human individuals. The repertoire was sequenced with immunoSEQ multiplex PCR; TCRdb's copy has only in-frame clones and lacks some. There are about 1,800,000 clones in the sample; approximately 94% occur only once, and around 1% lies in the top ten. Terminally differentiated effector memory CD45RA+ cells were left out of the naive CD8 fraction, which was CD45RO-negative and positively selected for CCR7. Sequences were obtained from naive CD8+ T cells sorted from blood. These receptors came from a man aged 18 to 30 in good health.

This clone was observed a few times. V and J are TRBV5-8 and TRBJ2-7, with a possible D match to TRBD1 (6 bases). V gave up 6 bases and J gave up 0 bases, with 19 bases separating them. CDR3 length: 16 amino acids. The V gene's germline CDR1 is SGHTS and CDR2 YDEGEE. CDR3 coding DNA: TGTGCCAGCACTCCATTGAGTCTGGGGGCCTCCTACGAGCAGTACTTC. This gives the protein CASTPLSLGASYEQYF.

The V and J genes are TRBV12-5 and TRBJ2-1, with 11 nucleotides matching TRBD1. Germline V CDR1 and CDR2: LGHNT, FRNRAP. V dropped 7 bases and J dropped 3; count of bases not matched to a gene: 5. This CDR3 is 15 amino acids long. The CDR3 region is CASEPGQGGYNEQFF. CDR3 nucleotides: TGTGCTAGTGAGCCGGGACAGGGGGGCTACAATGAGCAGTTCTTC.

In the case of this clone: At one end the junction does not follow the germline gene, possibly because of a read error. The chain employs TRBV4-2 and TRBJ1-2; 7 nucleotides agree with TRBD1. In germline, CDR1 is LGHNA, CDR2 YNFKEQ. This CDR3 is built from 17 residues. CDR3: CASSEDPTTGAGYGYTF. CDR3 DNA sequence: TGTGCCAGCAGCGAAGACCCTACTACAGGGGCCGGCTATGGCTACACCTTC.

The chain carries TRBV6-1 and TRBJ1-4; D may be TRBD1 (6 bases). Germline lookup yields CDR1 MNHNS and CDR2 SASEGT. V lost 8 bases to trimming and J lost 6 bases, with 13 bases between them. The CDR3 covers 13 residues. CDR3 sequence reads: CASGTGWDEKLFF. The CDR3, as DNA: TGTGCCAGCGGTACAGGGTGGGATGAAAAACTGTTTTTT.

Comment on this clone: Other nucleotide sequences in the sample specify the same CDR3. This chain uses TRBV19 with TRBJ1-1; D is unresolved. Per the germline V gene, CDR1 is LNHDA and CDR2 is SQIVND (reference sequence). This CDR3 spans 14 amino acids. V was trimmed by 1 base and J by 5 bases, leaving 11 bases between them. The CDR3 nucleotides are TGTGCCAGTAGTATAGGAGAGGTTGGAACTGAAGCTTTCTTT. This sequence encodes CASSIGEVGTEAFF.

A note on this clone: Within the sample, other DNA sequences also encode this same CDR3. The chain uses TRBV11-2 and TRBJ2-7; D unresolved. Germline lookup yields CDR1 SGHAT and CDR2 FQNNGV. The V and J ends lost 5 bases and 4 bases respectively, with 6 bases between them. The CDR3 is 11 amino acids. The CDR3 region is CASSPAYEQYF. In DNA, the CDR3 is TGTGCCAGCAGCCCCGCGTACGAGCAGTACTTC.

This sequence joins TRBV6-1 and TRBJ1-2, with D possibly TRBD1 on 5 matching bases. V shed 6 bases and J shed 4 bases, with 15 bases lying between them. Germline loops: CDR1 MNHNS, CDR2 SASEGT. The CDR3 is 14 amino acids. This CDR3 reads CASSALGGGYGYTF. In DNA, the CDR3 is TGTGCCAGCAGCGCTCTGGGGGGGGGCTATGGCTACACCTTC.

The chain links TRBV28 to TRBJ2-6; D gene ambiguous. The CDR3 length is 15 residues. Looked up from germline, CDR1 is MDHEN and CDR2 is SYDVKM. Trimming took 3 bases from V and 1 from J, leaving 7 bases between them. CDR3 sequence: CASSLDRSGANVLTF. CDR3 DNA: TGTGCCAGCAGTTTGGATAGGTCTGGGGCCAACGTCCTGACTTTC.

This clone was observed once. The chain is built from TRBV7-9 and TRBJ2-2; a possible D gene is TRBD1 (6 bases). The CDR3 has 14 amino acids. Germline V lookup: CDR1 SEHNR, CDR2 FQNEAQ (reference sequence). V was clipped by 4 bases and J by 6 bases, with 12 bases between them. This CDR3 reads CASSYSGESGELFF. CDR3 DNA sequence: TGTGCCAGCAGCTACTCAGGGGAATCCGGGGAGCTGTTTTTT. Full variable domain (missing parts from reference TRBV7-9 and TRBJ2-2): DTGVSQNPRHKITKRGQNVTFRCDPISEHNRLYWYRQTLGQGPEFLTYFQNEAQLEKSRLLSDRFSAERPKGSFSTLEIQRTEQGDSAMYLCASSYSGESGELFFGEGSRLTVL.

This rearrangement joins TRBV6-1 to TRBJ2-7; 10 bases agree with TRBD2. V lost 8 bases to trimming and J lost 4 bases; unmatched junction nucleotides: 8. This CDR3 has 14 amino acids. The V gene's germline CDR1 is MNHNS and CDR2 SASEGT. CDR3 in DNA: TGTGCCAGCTCCTTAGCGGGGGGTCCTTACGAGCAGTACTTC. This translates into CASSLAGGPYEQYF.

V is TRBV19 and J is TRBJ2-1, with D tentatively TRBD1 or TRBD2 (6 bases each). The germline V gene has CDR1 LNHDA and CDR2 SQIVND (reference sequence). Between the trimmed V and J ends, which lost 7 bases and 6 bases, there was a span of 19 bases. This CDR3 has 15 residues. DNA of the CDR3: TGTGCCAGTAACCTTTGGGGGGCCTCGAGCAATGAGCAGTTCTTC. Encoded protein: CASNLWGASSNEQFF.

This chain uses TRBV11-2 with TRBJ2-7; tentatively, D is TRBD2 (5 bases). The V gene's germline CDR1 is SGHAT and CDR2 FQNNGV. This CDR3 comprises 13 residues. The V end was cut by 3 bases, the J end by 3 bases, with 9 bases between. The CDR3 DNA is TGTGCCAGCAGCTTTGACTACAACTACGAGCAGTACTTC. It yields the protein CASSFDYNYEQYF.

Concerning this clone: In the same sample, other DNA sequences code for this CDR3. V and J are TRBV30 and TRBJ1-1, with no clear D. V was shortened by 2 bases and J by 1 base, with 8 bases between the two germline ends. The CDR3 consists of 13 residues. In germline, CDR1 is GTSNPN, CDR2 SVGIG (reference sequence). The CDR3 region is CAWSRDGNTEAFF. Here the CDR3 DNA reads TGTGCCTGGAGTCGCGACGGGAACACTGAAGCTTTCTTT.

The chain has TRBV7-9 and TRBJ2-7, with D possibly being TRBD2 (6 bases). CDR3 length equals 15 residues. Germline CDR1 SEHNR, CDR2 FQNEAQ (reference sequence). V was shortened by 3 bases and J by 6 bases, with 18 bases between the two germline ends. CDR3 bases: TGTGCCAGCAGCTTTAGCGGAGGATCGGGTGCCGAGCAGTACTTC. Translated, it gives CASSFSGGSGAEQYF.

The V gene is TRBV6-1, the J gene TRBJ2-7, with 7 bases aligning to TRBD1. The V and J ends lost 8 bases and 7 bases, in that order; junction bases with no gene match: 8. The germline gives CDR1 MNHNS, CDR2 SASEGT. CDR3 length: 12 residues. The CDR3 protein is CASAWTGWEQYF. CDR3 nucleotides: TGTGCCAGCGCGTGGACAGGATGGGAGCAGTACTTC.

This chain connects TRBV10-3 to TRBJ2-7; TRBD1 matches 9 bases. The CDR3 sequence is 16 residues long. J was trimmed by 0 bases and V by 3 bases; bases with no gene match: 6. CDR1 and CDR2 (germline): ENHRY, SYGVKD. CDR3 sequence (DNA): TGTGCCATCAGTGACCCGGACAGGGGACCCTCCTACGAGCAGTACTTC. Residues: CAISDPDRGPSYEQYF.

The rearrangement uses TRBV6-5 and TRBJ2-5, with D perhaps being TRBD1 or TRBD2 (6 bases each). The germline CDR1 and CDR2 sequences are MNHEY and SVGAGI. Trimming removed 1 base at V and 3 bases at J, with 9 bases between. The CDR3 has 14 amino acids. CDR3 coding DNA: TGTGCCAGCAGTTACTGGGGGGCGGAAGAGACCCAGTACTTC. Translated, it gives CASSYWGAEETQYF.

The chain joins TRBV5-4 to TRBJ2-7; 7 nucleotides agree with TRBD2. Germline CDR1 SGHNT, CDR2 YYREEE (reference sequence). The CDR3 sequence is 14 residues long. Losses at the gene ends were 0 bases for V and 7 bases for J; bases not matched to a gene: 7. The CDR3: CASSLVGGAGEQYF. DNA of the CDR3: TGTGCCAGCAGCTTGGTTGGGGGAGCGGGGGAGCAGTACTTC.

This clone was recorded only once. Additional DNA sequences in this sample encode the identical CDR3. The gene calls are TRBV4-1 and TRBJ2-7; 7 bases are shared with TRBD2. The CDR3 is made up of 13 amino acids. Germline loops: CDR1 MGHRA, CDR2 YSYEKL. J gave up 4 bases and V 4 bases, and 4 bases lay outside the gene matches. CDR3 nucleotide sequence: TGCGCCAGCAGCCCCCCGCGGGGGTACGAGCAGTACTTC. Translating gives CASSPPRGYEQYF.

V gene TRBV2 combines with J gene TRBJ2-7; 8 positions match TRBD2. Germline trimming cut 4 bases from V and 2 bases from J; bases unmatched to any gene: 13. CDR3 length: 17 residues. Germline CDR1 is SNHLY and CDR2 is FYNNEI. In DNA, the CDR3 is TGTGCCAGCAGTGGTGAGCACCTAGCGGGTCTGCCCTACGAGCAGTACTTC. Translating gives CASSGEHLAGLPYEQYF.

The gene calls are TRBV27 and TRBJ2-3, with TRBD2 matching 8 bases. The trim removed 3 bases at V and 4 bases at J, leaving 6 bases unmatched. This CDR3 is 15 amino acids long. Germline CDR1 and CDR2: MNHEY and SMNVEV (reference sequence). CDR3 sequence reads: CASSFLSGSPDTQYF. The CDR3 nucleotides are TGTGCCAGCAGTTTCCTCAGCGGGAGTCCAGATACGCAGTATTTT.

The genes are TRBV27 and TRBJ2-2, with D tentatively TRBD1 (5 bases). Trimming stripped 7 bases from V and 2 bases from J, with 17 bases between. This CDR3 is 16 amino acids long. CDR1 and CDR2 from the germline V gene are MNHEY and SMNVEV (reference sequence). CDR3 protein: CASIDQDNVNTGELFF. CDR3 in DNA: TGTGCCAGCATTGACCAGGACAACGTTAACACCGGGGAGCTGTTTTTT.

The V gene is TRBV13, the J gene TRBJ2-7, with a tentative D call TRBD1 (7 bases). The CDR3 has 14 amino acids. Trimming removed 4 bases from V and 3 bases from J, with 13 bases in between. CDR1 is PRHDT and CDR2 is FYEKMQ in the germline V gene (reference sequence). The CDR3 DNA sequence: TGTGCCAGCAGCTCCGGACAGGACTACTACGAGCAGTACTTC. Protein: CASSSGQDYYEQYF. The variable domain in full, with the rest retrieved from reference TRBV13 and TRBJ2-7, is AAGVIQSPRHLIKEKRETATLKCYPIPRHDTVYWYQQGPGQDPQFLISFYEKMQSDKGSIPDRFSAQQFSDYHSELNMSSLELGDSALYFCASSSGQDYYEQYFGPGTRLTVT.

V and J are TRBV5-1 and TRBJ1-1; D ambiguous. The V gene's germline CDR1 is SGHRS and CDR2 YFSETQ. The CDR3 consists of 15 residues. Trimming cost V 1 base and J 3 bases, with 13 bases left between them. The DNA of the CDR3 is TGCGCCAGCAGCTTGTTAATCGGGTCCTACACTGAAGCTTTCTTT. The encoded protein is CASSLLIGSYTEAFF.

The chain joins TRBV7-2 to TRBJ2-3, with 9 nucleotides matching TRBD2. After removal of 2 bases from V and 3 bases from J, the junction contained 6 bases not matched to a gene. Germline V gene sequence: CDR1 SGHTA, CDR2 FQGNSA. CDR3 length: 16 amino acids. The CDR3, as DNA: TGTGCCAGCAGCTTAAACGGCGGGGGGGCAACAGATACGCAGTATTTT. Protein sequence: CASSLNGGGATDTQYF.

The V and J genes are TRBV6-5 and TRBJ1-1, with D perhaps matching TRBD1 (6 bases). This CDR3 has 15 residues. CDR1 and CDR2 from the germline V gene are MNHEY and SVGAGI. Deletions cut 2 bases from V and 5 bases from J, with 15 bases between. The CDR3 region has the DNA TGTGCCAGCAGTTACATTAGGGGGGCCGGTACTGAAGCTTTCTTT. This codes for CASSYIRGAGTEAFF.

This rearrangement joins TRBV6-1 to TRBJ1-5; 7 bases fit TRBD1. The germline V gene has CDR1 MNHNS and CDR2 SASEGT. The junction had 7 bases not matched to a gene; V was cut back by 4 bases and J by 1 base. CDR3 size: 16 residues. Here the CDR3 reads CASSGETGLSNQPQHF. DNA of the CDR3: TGTGCCAGCAGTGGGGAGACAGGGCTAAGCAATCAGCCCCAGCATTTT.

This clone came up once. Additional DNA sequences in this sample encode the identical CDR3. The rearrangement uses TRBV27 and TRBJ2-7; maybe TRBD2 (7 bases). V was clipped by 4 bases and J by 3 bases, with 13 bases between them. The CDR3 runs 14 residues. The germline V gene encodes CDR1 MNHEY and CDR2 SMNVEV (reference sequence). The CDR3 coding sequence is TGTGCCAGCAGTTCACGGGGGGCCGGCTACGAGCAGTACTTC. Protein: CASSSRGAGYEQYF.

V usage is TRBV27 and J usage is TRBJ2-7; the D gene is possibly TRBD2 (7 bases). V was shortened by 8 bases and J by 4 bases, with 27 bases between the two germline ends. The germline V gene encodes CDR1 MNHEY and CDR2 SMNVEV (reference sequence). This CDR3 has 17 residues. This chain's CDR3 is CASQKGRGVLGQYEQYF. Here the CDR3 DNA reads TGTGCCAGCCAAAAAGGGAGGGGGGTTTTGGGGCAGTACGAGCAGTACTTC.

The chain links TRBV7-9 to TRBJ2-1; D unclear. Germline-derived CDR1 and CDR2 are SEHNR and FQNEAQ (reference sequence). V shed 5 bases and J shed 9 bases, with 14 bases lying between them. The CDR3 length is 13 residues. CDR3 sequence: CASSPPLSSEQFF. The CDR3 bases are TGTGCCAGCAGCCCCCCACTAAGTAGTGAGCAGTTCTTC.

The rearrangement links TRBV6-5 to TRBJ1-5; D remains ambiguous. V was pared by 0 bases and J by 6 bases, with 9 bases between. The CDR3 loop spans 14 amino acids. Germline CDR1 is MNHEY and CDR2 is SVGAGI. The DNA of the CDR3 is TGTGCCAGCAGTTACTCGCACTCGGCTCAGCCCCAGCATTTT. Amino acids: CASSYSHSAQPQHF.